Below are 4 T cell receptor beta chains sequenced from a single sample in a study of cytomegalovirus exposure and HLA in healthy donors. PCR employed 60 Vbeta and 13 Jbeta primers. The method was immunoSEQ multiplex PCR; TCRdb's version includes in-frame clones alone and lacks a portion of them. Here the sample spans around 130,000 clones, over 60% being singletons. The sample consisted of PBMCs. The receptors here all came from a man younger than 35 in good health and CMV-seropositive.

J is TRBJ2-1 and V is TRBV10-2; 13 nucleotides line up with TRBD2. The CDR3 covers 15 residues. In germline, CDR1 is WSHSY, CDR2 SAAADI. The trim removed 5 bases at V and 6 bases at J, leaving 4 bases unmatched. The CDR3: CASSPTSGGGNEQFF. In DNA, the CDR3 is TGCGCCAGCAGTCCTACTAGCGGGGGGGGCAATGAGCAGTTCTTC.

In its sample, this clone was seen a few times. The genes are TRBV5-1 and TRBJ2-5; D is perhaps TRBD1 (5 bases). Germline CDR1 SGHRS, CDR2 YFSETQ. The CDR3 loop spans 14 amino acids. With 2 bases removed from V and 4 bases from J, the gap between germline ends came to 12 bases. In DNA, the CDR3 is TGCGCCAGCAGCTTAAGTGACAGTCTAGAGACCCAGTACTTC. Translation: CASSLSDSLETQYF.

In this sample, this clone turned up once. The rearrangement joins TRBV28 to TRBJ1-2, with D maybe TRBD1 (6 bases). Trimming removed 3 bases from V and 14 bases from J, with 13 bases in between. The germline gives CDR1 MDHEN, CDR2 SYDVKM. This CDR3 has 11 amino acids. The CDR3 spells CASSLGAQPTF. For the CDR3, the DNA is TGTGCCAGCAGTTTGGGGGCCCAGCCGACCTTC.

This chain joins TRBV30 and TRBJ1-5; TRBD1 matches at 10 bases. The CDR3 has 17 residues. Germline V CDR1 and CDR2: GTSNPN, SVGIG (reference sequence). After removal of 2 bases from V and 1 base from J, the junction contained 8 bases not matched to a gene. CDR3 loop: CAWSSPGQGWSNQPQHF. The CDR3, as DNA: TGTGCCTGGAGTTCCCCGGGACAGGGGTGGAGCAATCAGCCCCAGCATTTT.